Listed here are 18 T cell receptor beta chains from one sample, sequenced in a study of T cell responses to AZD1222 COVID-19 vaccine. Sequencing was performed with immunoSEQ multiplex PCR; in TCRdb, only in-frame clones are kept and a portion is missing. This sample has around 150,000 clones, with 85% to 95% found just once. The starting material was peripheral blood, obtained on day 0 of AZD1222 vaccination. Receptors originate from an adult in good health.

V and J are TRBV19 and TRBJ1-1; unclear D gene. Trimming cost V 10 bases and J 5 bases, with 11 bases left between them. The CDR3 sequence is 11 residues long. Per germline, CDR1 LNHDA and CDR2 SQIVND (reference sequence). The CDR3 nucleotides read TGTGCCACGGCCGCAAGGACTGAAGCTTTCTTT. Residues: CATAARTEAFF. The full variable domain, with the rest looked up from reference TRBV19 and TRBJ1-1, is DGGITQSPKYLFRKEGQNVTLSCEQNLNHDAMYWYRQDPGQGLRLIYYSQIVNDFQKGDIAEGYSVSREKKESFPLTVTSAQKNPTAFYLCATAARTEAFFGQGTRLTVV.

Written as DNA, the CDR3 is TGCGCCAGCAGGAGAGGTTGGGGGGGGAGCTCACCCCTCCACTTT. It yields the protein CASRRGWGGSSPLHF. V and J are TRBV10-2 and TRBJ1-6, with a possible D match to TRBD1 (5 bases). The CDR3 is 15 residues long. Germline V lookup: CDR1 WSHSY, CDR2 SAAADI. V lost 6 bases, J lost 10 bases, and 19 bases lay in between.

The chain links TRBV6-1 to TRBJ1-4; D uncertain. V lost 1 base, J lost 8 bases, and 14 bases lay in between. CDR1 and CDR2 from the germline V gene are MNHNS and SASEGT. The CDR3 consists of 15 residues. CDR3 in amino acids: CASSEVGNPEEKLFF. In nucleotides, the CDR3 is TGTGCCAGCAGTGAAGTAGGGAATCCAGAGGAAAAACTGTTTTTT.

The V and J genes are TRBV9 and TRBJ2-7, with TRBD2 matching 8 bases. This CDR3 region has 16 residues. Germline loops: CDR1 SGDLS, CDR2 YYNGEE. After removal of 4 bases from V and 3 bases from J, the junction contained 12 bases not matched to a gene. For the CDR3, the DNA is TGTGCCAGCAGCCCGACGGGGGGGGCCTCGAACTACGAGCAGTACTTC. Its protein is CASSPTGGASNYEQYF.

The CDR3 protein is CASSWSSGNTIYF. CDR3 bases: TGTGCCAGCAGTTGGAGTTCCGGAAACACCATATATTTT. The V call is TRBV12-3 or TRBV12-4, the J call TRBJ1-3; D is ambiguous. This CDR3 has 13 amino acids. Trimming took 4 bases from V and 4 from J, leaving 8 bases between them.

CDR3 nucleotide sequence: TGTGCCAGCAGCCCCCACCTGACAGGGGAGAACACTGAAGCTTTCTTT. It is translated as CASSPHLTGENTEAFF. V and J are TRBV5-6 and TRBJ1-1; 8 bases line up with TRBD1. The germline gives CDR1 SGHDT, CDR2 YYEEEE. CDR3 length equals 16 residues. V shed 4 bases, J shed 1 base, and the junction held 9 bases outside the gene matches. The whole variable domain, filled in from reference TRBV5-6 and TRBJ1-1, reads DAGVTQSPTHLIKTRGQQVTLRCSPKSGHDTVSWYQQALGQGPQFIFQYYEEEERQRGNFPDRFSGHQFPNYSSELNVNALLLGDSALYLCASSPHLTGENTEAFFGQGTRLTVV.

The gene calls are TRBV7-9 and TRBJ1-3; unclear D gene. V was clipped by 11 bases and J by 0 bases, with 11 bases between them. The germline V gene has CDR1 SEHNR and CDR2 FQNEAQ (reference sequence). The CDR3 is 13 residues long. The CDR3 protein is CAGRYSSGNTIYF. CDR3 coding DNA: TGTGCCGGCCGGTACTCCTCTGGAAACACCATATATTTT.

The chain joins TRBV29-1 to TRBJ1-5; the match to TRBD1 covers 7 bases. CDR3 length: 13 amino acids. J gave up 0 bases and V 5 bases, and 1 base lay outside the gene matches. From germline, CDR1 is SQVTM and CDR2 ANQGSEA. The CDR3 sequence: CSVRTGSNQPQHF. CDR3 DNA sequence: TGCAGCGTTCGGACAGGTAGCAATCAGCCCCAGCATTTT.

V and J are TRBV7-9 and TRBJ1-2; no clear D. The germline CDR1 and CDR2 sequences are SEHNR and FQNEAQ (reference sequence). Trimming stripped 7 bases from V and 2 bases from J, with 17 bases between. The CDR3 is 15 amino acids. DNA of the CDR3: TGTGCCAGCAACAAGGTGGCAGGCCCCAACTATGGCTACACCTTC. This gives the protein CASNKVAGPNYGYTF.

This clone was counted once. V usage is TRBV28 and J usage is TRBJ2-1, with D possibly matching TRBD1 (5 bases). Germline V gene data show CDR1 as MDHEN and CDR2 as SYDVKM. V shed 4 bases and J shed 0 bases, with 16 bases lying between them. There are 17 residues in the CDR3. CDR3 sequence reads: CASSWGWAMSSYNEQFF. CDR3 DNA: TGTGCCAGCAGTTGGGGCTGGGCGATGAGCTCCTACAATGAGCAGTTCTTC.

The chain is built from TRBV21-1 and TRBJ2-1; the DNA was not used to check the table's D call, TRBD1. TRBV21-1 counts as a pseudogene. CDR3 length equals 15 residues. CDR3 in amino acids: CASGAGSDAYNEQFF. CDR3 in DNA: TGTGCCAGCGGGGCTGGGTCGGATGCCTACAATGAGCAGTTCTTC.

The chain carries TRBV13 and TRBJ2-7, with 7 bases matching TRBD2. Germline CDR1 reads PRHDT; CDR2 reads FYEKMQ (reference sequence). The J segment lost 5 bases and the V segment lost 4 bases, leaving 14 bases of the junction unmatched. This CDR3 is 16 amino acids long. This CDR3 reads CASSSLEREAADEQYF. The CDR3 DNA sequence: TGTGCCAGCAGCTCTCTGGAACGGGAGGCGGCCGACGAGCAGTACTTC. Full variable domain (outside the CDR3, taken from reference TRBV13 and TRBJ2-7): AAGVIQSPRHLIKEKRETATLKCYPIPRHDTVYWYQQGPGQDPQFLISFYEKMQSDKGSIPDRFSAQQFSDYHSELNMSSLELGDSALYFCASSSLEREAADEQYFGPGTRLTVT.

The V gene is TRBV9, the J gene TRBJ2-7; D might be TRBD1 (6 bases). Germline assignment: CDR1 SGDLS and CDR2 YYNGEE. Trimming cost V 0 bases and J 3 bases, with 13 bases left between them. This CDR3 contains 15 residues. The CDR3 loop is CASSVGFGQRYEQYF. CDR3 DNA sequence: TGTGCCAGCAGCGTAGGATTCGGACAGCGCTACGAGCAGTACTTC.

V is TRBV30 and J is TRBJ1-2; unclear D gene. CDR3 length: 14 amino acids. Germline assignment: CDR1 GTSNPN and CDR2 SVGIG (reference sequence). Trimming removed 2 bases at V and 9 bases at J, with 19 bases between. This chain's CDR3 is CAWSLMTAVRSYTF. The CDR3 DNA follows: TGTGCCTGGAGTCTAATGACGGCCGTGAGAAGCTACACCTTC. The full variable domain, rest sourced from reference TRBV30 and TRBJ1-2, is SQTIHQWPATLVQPVGSPLSLECTVEGTSNPNLYWYRQAAGRGLQLLFYSVGIGQISSEVPQNLSASRPQDRQFILSSKKLLLSDSGFYLCAWSLMTAVRSYTFGSGTRLTVV.

The chain recombines TRBV3-1 (or the pseudogene TRBV3-2) with TRBJ2-7; TRBD2 agrees at 9 bases. This CDR3 has 15 amino acids. CDR1 LGHDT and CDR2 YNNKEL come from the germline V gene (reference sequence). V was pared by 8 bases and J by 0 bases, with 8 bases of the junction left unmatched. The CDR3 region has the DNA TGTGCCAGCTGTACCGGGACTAGCAGCTCCTACGAGCAGTACTTC. It is translated as CASCTGTSSSYEQYF.

The V call is TRBV7-9, the J call TRBJ2-1; maybe TRBD1 (5 bases). V lost 10 bases to trimming and J lost 4 bases, with 11 bases between them. CDR3 size: 12 residues. CDR1 SEHNR and CDR2 FQNEAQ come from the germline V gene (reference sequence). Here the CDR3 reads CATQEPYNEQFF. The CDR3 nucleotides read TGTGCCACACAGGAGCCTTACAATGAGCAGTTCTTC.

J is TRBJ1-1 and V is TRBV9; 8 bases fit TRBD1. The V and J ends lost 3 bases and 5 bases, in that order; junction bases with no gene match: 3. Germline CDR1 is SGDLS and CDR2 is YYNGEE. The CDR3 totals 13 residues. The CDR3 is CASSAGGSTEAFF. The CDR3 region has the DNA TGTGCCAGCAGCGCAGGGGGCTCGACTGAAGCTTTCTTT.

This chain joins TRBV29-1 and TRBJ2-7; 9 nucleotides line up with TRBD2. Germline values: CDR1 SQVTM, CDR2 ANQGSEA. The CDR3 runs 13 residues. The trim removed 3 bases at V and 3 bases at J, leaving 3 bases unmatched. CDR3 sequence (DNA): TGCAGCGTTGAGGCGGGAGGGAGCTACGAGCAGTACTTC. Amino acids: CSVEAGGSYEQYF.